This T cell receptor (beta chain) was captured by sequencing in a study of T cell responses to AZD1222 COVID-19 vaccine. Study outcomes and limitations: Seropositivity was recorded at baseline in only a handful of AZD1222 recipients. Repertoires were sampled only after the peak T cell response. Spike-specific TCR breadth and depth rose after two AZD1222 doses. Females made up more of the donors, who were largely white British, and clonal diversity may have come out too low.

The repertoire was sequenced with immunoSEQ multiplex PCR; TCRdb's copy has only in-frame clones and lacks some. The sample carries just over 90,000 clones, more than 80% recorded once. As concerns this clone: The antigen remains unidentified.

Trimming removed 2 bases at V and 4 bases at J, with 11 bases between. The CDR3 contains 14 residues. Germline V gene lookup returns CDR1 SGHTA and CDR2 FQGTGA. The sample here was peripheral blood, taken 28 days after the second AZD1222 dose. This clonotype originated in an adult who received the AZD1222 COVID-19 vaccine. The gene calls are TRBV7-3 and TRBJ1-1; D is ambiguous. CDR3 DNA sequence: TGTGCCAGCAGCTTAGTAGGGATGGGCACTGAAGCTTTCTTT. This gives the protein CASSLVGMGTEAFF.